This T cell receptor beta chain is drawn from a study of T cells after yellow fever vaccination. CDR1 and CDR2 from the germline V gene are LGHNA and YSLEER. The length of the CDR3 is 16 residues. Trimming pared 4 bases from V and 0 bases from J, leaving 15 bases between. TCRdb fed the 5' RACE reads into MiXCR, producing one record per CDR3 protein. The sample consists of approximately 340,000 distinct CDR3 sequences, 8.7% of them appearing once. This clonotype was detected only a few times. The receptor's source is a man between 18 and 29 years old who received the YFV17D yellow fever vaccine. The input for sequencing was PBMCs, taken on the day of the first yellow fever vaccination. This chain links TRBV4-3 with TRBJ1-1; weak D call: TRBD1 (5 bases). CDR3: CASSPTEGRVNTEAFF. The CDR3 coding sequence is TGCGCCAGCAGCCCCACAGAGGGGAGGGTGAACACTGAAGCTTTCTTT.